The 29 T cell receptor beta chains presented below share a single source sample, sequenced in a study of cytomegalovirus exposure and HLA in healthy donors. PCR amplification relied on 60 Vbeta primers (plus 13 Jbeta primers). Sequencing used immunoSEQ multiplex PCR; TCRdb keeps in-frame clones, though not all of them. The sample has fewer than 120,000 clones, over 65% seen once. Specimen: PBMCs. The receptors derive from a man aged 30 to 39 in good health and CMV-seropositive.

The CDR3 region is CASTAQGVSGYTF. The CDR3, as DNA: TGTGCCAGTACCGCACAGGGGGTCTCTGGCTACACCTTC. The chain recombines TRBV19 with TRBJ1-2; TRBD1 agrees at 8 bases. Looked up from germline, CDR1 is LNHDA and CDR2 is SQIVND (reference sequence). There are 13 residues in the CDR3. V shed 7 bases and J 7 bases; nucleotides not matched to a gene: 8.

This clone appeared once. The chain combines TRBV6-6 with TRBJ2-5, with D tentatively TRBD2 (6 bases). The last part of the DNA fits TRBJ2-7 better; the J call may be wrong. CDR1 is MNHNY and CDR2 is SVGAGI in the germline V gene (reference sequence). This CDR3 is built from 15 residues. CDR3 sequence (DNA): TGTGCCAGCAGTTATGGCGGGGTTAGCTCCTACGAGCAGTACTTC. It specifies CASSYGGVSSYEQYF.

This clone was recorded only once. The genes are TRBV5-6 and TRBJ2-2, with D maybe TRBD1 (7 bases). The CDR3 has 14 residues. Germline CDR1 reads SGHDT; CDR2 reads YYEEEE. V lost 4 bases and J 5 bases, leaving 12 bases between the germline ends. CDR3 nucleotides: TGTGCCAGCAGCCAGGGGGGATGGACCGGGGAGCTGTTTTTT. Its translation: CASSQGGWTGELFF.

The chain joins TRBV4-1 to TRBJ2-6; D may be TRBD2 (5 bases). Between the trimmed V and J ends, which lost 4 bases and 0 bases, there was a span of 10 bases. From germline, CDR1 is MGHRA and CDR2 YSYEKL. The CDR3 is made up of 16 amino acids. The CDR3 is CASSRGPSSGANVLTF. DNA for the CDR3: TGCGCCAGCAGCCGAGGGCCTAGCTCTGGGGCCAACGTCCTGACTTTC.

This rearrangement joins TRBV30 to TRBJ2-7, with 7 bases lining up with TRBD1. Germline assignment: CDR1 GTSNPN and CDR2 SVGIG (reference sequence). J gave up 3 bases and V 0 bases, and 2 bases lay outside the gene matches. The CDR3 is 13 amino acids. The DNA for the CDR3 is TGTGCCTGGAGTGTCGGACAGGTCTACGAGCAGTACTTC. Protein sequence: CAWSVGQVYEQYF.

The chain recombines TRBV9 with TRBJ1-1; no clear D. The germline CDR1 and CDR2 sequences are SGDLS and YYNGEE. CDR3 length: 16 amino acids. Deletions cut 0 bases from V and 8 bases from J, with 20 bases between. CDR3 sequence reads: CASSVEAIRVRDEAFF. CDR3 DNA sequence: TGTGCCAGCAGCGTAGAGGCGATACGGGTCCGCGACGAAGCTTTCTTT.

The gene calls are TRBV19 and TRBJ1-2, with 7 bases lining up with TRBD1. CDR1 and CDR2 (germline): LNHDA, SQIVND (reference sequence). With 7 bases clipped from V and 4 bases from J, the junction kept 3 bases outside the gene matches. This CDR3 is built from 12 residues. CDR3 region: CASNTGVYGYTF. Here the CDR3 DNA reads TGTGCCAGTAATACAGGGGTCTATGGCTACACCTTC.

The chain employs TRBV27 and TRBJ1-1, with D maybe TRBD1 (6 bases). This CDR3 region has 12 residues. V lost 5 bases and J 3 bases, leaving 7 bases between the germline ends. Germline CDR1 is MNHEY and CDR2 is SMNVEV (reference sequence). Written as DNA, the CDR3 is TGTGCCAGCAGTAACAGGGACACTGAAGCTTTCTTT. Residues: CASSNRDTEAFF.

The rearrangement joins TRBV4-3 to TRBJ2-7, with 7 nucleotides matching TRBD1. The V gene's germline CDR1 is LGHNA and CDR2 YSLEER. This CDR3 comprises 13 residues. V trimming: 2 bases; J trimming: 6 bases; junction bases outside the gene matches: 4. Here the CDR3 DNA reads TGCGCCAGCAGCCAAAACAGGGGTTTCGAGCAGTACTTC. Its protein product is CASSQNRGFEQYF.

The V gene is TRBV2, the J gene TRBJ2-2, with TRBD1 matching over 8 bases. This CDR3 comprises 16 residues. Germline-derived CDR1 and CDR2 are SNHLY and FYNNEI. The J segment lost 2 bases and the V segment lost 6 bases, leaving 8 bases of the junction unmatched. CDR3: CASREQGERNTGELFF. CDR3 DNA: TGTGCCAGCAGAGAACAGGGGGAAAGAAACACCGGGGAGCTGTTTTTT. Full variable domain (rest looked up from reference TRBV2 and TRBJ2-2): EPEVTQTPSHQVTQMGQEVILRCVPISNHLYFYWYRQILGQKVEFLVSFYNNEISEKSEIFDDQFSVERPDGSNFTLKIRSTKLEDSAMYFCASREQGERNTGELFFGEGSRLTVL.

This clone was detected only a few times. J is TRBJ1-2 and V is TRBV6-1, with D perhaps TRBD1 (5 bases). V lost 5 bases and J lost 6, with 19 bases in between. The CDR3 length is 15 residues. The germline CDR1 and CDR2 sequences are MNHNS and SASEGT. The CDR3 DNA sequence: TGTGCCAGCAGTTCTCCGGAGGGGTTTGATCATGGCTACACCTTC. Translating gives CASSSPEGFDHGYTF.

CDR3 region: CASSPATGQGSYGYTF. DNA of the CDR3: TGTGCCAGTAGTCCAGCGACAGGCCAGGGGAGCTATGGCTACACCTTC. The chain is built from TRBV19 and TRBJ1-2, with D tentatively TRBD1 (6 bases). CDR1 and CDR2 from the germline V gene are LNHDA and SQIVND (reference sequence). Trimming left V 5 bases short and J 4 bases short, with 20 bases between. The CDR3 covers 16 residues.

This clone has just a few counts. V usage is TRBV18 and J usage is TRBJ1-1; a weak D match, TRBD1 (5 bases). The CDR3 sequence is 12 residues long. Germline V lookup: CDR1 KGHSH, CDR2 LQKENI. The V end lost 2 bases, the J end lost 6 bases, and 7 bases lay between the germline ends. CDR3 bases: TGTGCCAGCTCACCAAGGGGCCCTGAAGCTTTCTTT. Protein product: CASSPRGPEAFF.

The V call is TRBV27, the J call TRBJ2-5; D is perhaps TRBD1 (6 bases). The DNA end favors TRBJ2-7, so the J call may be wrong. Germline V gives CDR1 MNHEY, CDR2 SMNVEV (reference sequence). The CDR3 length is 13 residues. The CDR3 loop is CASSPRTDYEQYF. CDR3 in DNA: TGTGCCAGCAGTCCCCGGACAGACTACGAGCAGTACTTC.

This clone has just one count. The chain has TRBV15 and TRBJ1-4; a weak D match, TRBD1 (5 bases). The CDR3 sequence is 18 residues long. Germline CDR1 and CDR2: LNHNV and YYDKDF (reference sequence). Trimming left V 0 bases short and J 0 bases short, with 14 bases between. The CDR3 here is CATSRDTGQGATNEKLFF. CDR3 bases: TGTGCCACCAGCAGAGATACGGGTCAGGGTGCAACTAATGAAAAACTGTTTTTT.

This clone showed up just a few times. CDR3 sequence: CAISESKGAHEQYF. CDR3 DNA: TGTGCCATCAGTGAGTCGAAGGGGGCCCACGAGCAGTACTTC. This chain links TRBV10-3 with TRBJ2-7; 7 nucleotides line up with TRBD1. After removal of 0 bases from V and 5 bases from J, the junction contained 4 bases not matched to a gene. CDR3 length: 14 residues. Germline V gene data show CDR1 as ENHRY and CDR2 as SYGVKD.

The rearrangement uses TRBV14 and TRBJ2-2; D is unresolved. Germline values: CDR1 SGHDN, CDR2 FVKESK. The CDR3 is 15 residues long. Trimming cost V 4 bases and J 5 bases, with 14 bases left between them. The CDR3 loop is CASSPQALRTGELFF. CDR3 nucleotide sequence: TGTGCCAGCAGCCCCCAAGCCCTTCGGACCGGGGAGCTGTTTTTT.

This CDR3 reads CASSREGEQFF. The CDR3, as DNA: TGTGCCAGCAGCCGAGAGGGTGAGCAGTTCTTC. This rearrangement joins TRBV6-6 to TRBJ2-1; TRBD2 might be the D (5 bases). The germline V gene has CDR1 MNHNY and CDR2 SVGAGI (reference sequence). There are 11 residues in the CDR3. The ends were cut back, 6 bases at V and 9 bases at J, with 9 bases in the middle.

The genes are TRBV7-2 and TRBJ1-2; tentatively, D is TRBD1 (5 bases). V dropped 1 base and J dropped 3 bases, with 12 bases sitting between them. The CDR3 contains 15 residues. Looked up from germline, CDR1 is SGHTA and CDR2 is FQGNSA. Here the CDR3 DNA reads TGTGCCAGCAGCTTAGGGGGAGGGGTGGACTATGGCTACACCTTC. Its protein is CASSLGGGVDYGYTF.

This clone was picked up a small number of times. This chain connects TRBV11-3 to TRBJ2-2; D may be TRBD1 (5 bases). V was pared by 6 bases and J by 2 bases, with 10 bases between. The CDR3 extends over 14 amino acids. Germline CDR1 SGHNT, CDR2 YENEEA. CDR3 amino acids: CASSKDRNTGELFF. The CDR3, as DNA: TGTGCCAGCAGTAAAGACAGAAACACCGGGGAGCTGTTTTTT.

The chain links TRBV4-2 to TRBJ2-1; 8 positions match TRBD2. J gave up 5 bases and V 0 bases, and 6 bases lay outside the gene matches. The germline CDR1 and CDR2 sequences are LGHNA and YNFKEQ. This CDR3 region has 16 residues. CDR3 in DNA: TGTGCCAGCAGCCAAGATTTGGGGACTAGAGACAATGAGCAGTTCTTC. Its translation is CASSQDLGTRDNEQFF.

The chain is built from TRBV30 and TRBJ2-1; TRBD1 matches at 11 bases. V was pared by 0 bases and J by 8 bases, with 6 bases of the junction left unmatched. CDR1 and CDR2 from the germline V gene are GTSNPN and SVGIG (reference sequence). This CDR3 comprises 15 residues. Here the CDR3 reads CAWSVGQGARDEQFF. The CDR3 DNA reads TGTGCCTGGAGTGTAGGACAGGGGGCGAGGGATGAGCAGTTCTTC.

The chain carries TRBV9 and TRBJ2-7; TRBD2 is a possible D gene (6 bases). There are 15 residues in the CDR3. Germline CDR1 SGDLS, CDR2 YYNGEE. V lost 3 bases and J lost 3, with 16 bases in between. CDR3 DNA sequence: TGTGCCAGCAGCGCCACGGGCGGGGTAGGCTACGAGCAGTACTTC. As protein: CASSATGGVGYEQYF.

The chain couples TRBV7-9 to TRBJ2-7, with D possibly being TRBD1 (5 bases). The CDR3 spans 12 residues. Germline values: CDR1 SEHNR, CDR2 FQNEAQ (reference sequence). V lost 5 bases and J 2 bases, leaving 7 bases between the germline ends. In DNA form, the CDR3 reads TGTGCCAGCAGCCAAGGGGCCTACGAGCAGTACTTC. Translation gives CASSQGAYEQYF.

This chain uses TRBV7-8 with TRBJ2-3, with 7 bases that match TRBD1. The V gene end was trimmed by 5 bases and the J gene end by 4 bases; junction bases not matched to a gene: 9. Germline V gene sequence: CDR1 SGHVS, CDR2 FQNEAQ. The CDR3 is 15 amino acids. CDR3 region: CASSKRGPAADTQYF. The DNA for the CDR3 is TGTGCCAGCAGCAAGAGGGGGCCCGCGGCAGATACGCAGTATTTT.

Concerning this clone: A read error may produce the germline difference seen at one junction end. The V call is TRBV7-7, the J call TRBJ2-5; 13 nucleotides match TRBD2. Per germline, CDR1 SSHAT and CDR2 FNYEAQ (reference sequence). CDR3 length: 16 residues. CDR3 region: CASSLVRTSGGETQYF. CDR3 nucleotides: TGTGCTAGCAGCTTAGTCCGGACTAGCGGGGGAGAGACCCAGTACTTC.

The V call is TRBV2, the J call TRBJ2-7; the match to TRBD1 covers 7 bases. V lost 7 bases and J lost 3; bases outside the gene matches: 15. Per the germline V gene, CDR1 is SNHLY and CDR2 is FYNNEI. The CDR3 has 16 amino acids. CDR3 amino acids: CASNDGTDRANYEQYF. CDR3 in DNA: TGTGCCAGCAATGACGGGACCGACAGGGCCAACTACGAGCAGTACTTC.

This rearrangement joins TRBV7-2 to TRBJ1-6, with TRBD1 identical over 7 bases. The length of the CDR3 is 16 residues. Per germline, CDR1 SGHTA and CDR2 FQGNSA. V trimming: 1 base; J trimming: 8 bases; junction bases outside the gene matches: 8. DNA of the CDR3: TGTGCCAGCAGCTTAGGGCCACAGGGGTTACATTCACCCCTCCACTTT. Translation: CASSLGPQGLHSPLHF.

This clone was seen a handful of times. This chain uses TRBV11-2 with TRBJ2-2; D call uncertain. In germline, CDR1 is SGHAT, CDR2 FQNNGV. Trimming stripped 4 bases from V and 0 bases from J, with 6 bases between. CDR3 length equals 14 residues. The CDR3 loop reads CASSWAANTGELFF. The CDR3 coding sequence is TGTGCCAGCAGCTGGGCTGCGAACACCGGGGAGCTGTTTTTT.